One and the same sample provided the 17 T cell receptor beta chains below, sequenced in a study of CD8+CD57+ T cells in acquired aplastic anemia (dated by TCRdb to between 2018 and 2020). The run used an Illumina HiSeq 2000. Genomic DNA was used as template for profiling of TCR beta VDJ combinations and CDR3 sequences. TCRdb passed the public sequencing reads through fastp at Q25 and MiXCR, retaining productive beta sequences. Merged by CDR3 protein, the rows form single entries marked with the most common genes and DNA. The sample table holds approximately 130,000 distinct CDR3 sequences, of which less than 45% were seen once. The top ten clonotypes cover around 8.4% of the sample. The material sequenced was sorted CD4+, CD8+, or CD8+CD57+ T cells (not recorded which) from PBMCs. The receptors stem from a human donor in good health, serving as a control.

This clonotype was recorded at least ten times. The J gene is TRBJ2-1, the V gene TRBV19; TRBD2 aligns across 12 bases. CDR3 length equals 15 residues. J lost 6 bases, V lost 9 bases, and 9 bases had no gene match. Germline V gene sequence: CDR1 LNHDA, CDR2 SQIVND (reference sequence). This CDR3 reads CASALTSGGFNEQFF. CDR3 in DNA: TGTGCCAGCGCATTAACTAGCGGGGGGTTCAATGAGCAGTTCTTC.

The chain carries TRBV4-2 and TRBJ1-6; possible D gene TRBD1, 5 bases. CDR1 is LGHNA, CDR2 YNFKEQ, per germline. Trimming left V 6 bases short and J 10 bases short, with 28 bases between. The CDR3 is 18 amino acids. The CDR3 loop is CASRRVKGLGQYESPLHF. CDR3 DNA: TGTGCCAGCAGGCGGGTGAAGGGCTTAGGACAATACGAGTCACCCCTCCACTTT.

This clonotype has a count of ten or more. This rearrangement joins TRBV7-2 to TRBJ1-2; tentative D call: TRBD1 (5 bases). Germline V gene data show CDR1 as SGHTA and CDR2 as FQGNSA. The germline V and J ends were trimmed by 2 bases and 3 bases, with 10 bases remaining between them. This CDR3 comprises 14 residues. The CDR3, as DNA: TGTGCCAGCAGCTTATCTTCAGGGCACTATGGCTACACCTTC. Translated, it gives CASSLSSGHYGYTF.

As for this clonotype: A much larger clone is a single base away; this may be a read error. This sequence joins TRBV11-2 and TRBJ2-1; tentatively, D is TRBD1 (5 bases). CDR1 is SGHAT and CDR2 is FQNNGV in the germline V gene. CDR3 length equals 14 residues. Deletions cut 3 bases from V and 6 bases from J, with 12 bases between. The CDR3 spells CASSFGASLNEQFF. CDR3 sequence (DNA): TGTGCCAGCAGCTTTGGGGCGAGTCTCAATGAGCAGTTCTTC.

This clonotype was counted ten times or more. V and J are TRBV20-1 and TRBJ2-5; D gene unclear. The CDR3 totals 10 residues. Germline V gives CDR1 DFQATT, CDR2 SNEGSKA (reference sequence). V shed 3 bases and J shed 3 bases, with 2 bases lying between them. The CDR3 protein is CSAREETQYF. CDR3 nucleotide sequence: TGCAGTGCTAGGGAAGAGACCCAGTACTTC.

The chain links TRBV7-9 to TRBJ1-6; D gene unclear. CDR1 SEHNR and CDR2 FQNEAQ come from the germline V gene (reference sequence). The CDR3 loop spans 13 amino acids. V gave up 0 bases and J gave up 10 bases, with 7 bases separating them. This CDR3 is CASSLASPSPLHF. The CDR3, as DNA: TGTGCCAGCAGCTTAGCGTCCCCCTCACCCCTCCACTTT.

This rearrangement joins TRBV7-2 to TRBJ1-1, with TRBD1 identical over 8 bases. Trimming at V came to 5 bases and at J to 1 base, leaving 3 bases not matched to a gene. This CDR3 is 14 amino acids long. The germline gives CDR1 SGHTA, CDR2 FQGNSA. Here the CDR3 reads CASSKGQGNTEAFF. The CDR3 coding sequence is TGTGCCAGCAGCAAAGGACAGGGGAACACTGAAGCTTTCTTT.

This clonotype was counted at least ten times. The chain recombines TRBV11-2 with TRBJ1-2, with 7 positions matching TRBD1. The CDR3 spans 15 residues. V gave up 3 bases and J gave up 6 bases; unmatched junction bases: 10. Germline lookup yields CDR1 SGHAT and CDR2 FQNNGV. The CDR3 spells CASSLEGAWVNGYTF. The CDR3 coding sequence is TGTGCCAGCAGCTTGGAGGGGGCGTGGGTAAATGGCTACACCTTC.

At least ten counts were recorded for this clonotype. V usage is TRBV20-1 and J usage is TRBJ2-5; TRBD2 aligns across 10 bases. The CDR3 contains 14 residues. J gave up 5 bases and V 2 bases, and 5 bases lay outside the gene matches. CDR1 DFQATT and CDR2 SNEGSKA come from the germline V gene (reference sequence). As DNA, the CDR3 is TGCAGTGCTAGATTAGCGGGGGGCTGGGAGACCCAGTACTTC. Protein: CSARLAGGWETQYF.

This chain links TRBV5-6 with TRBJ2-3; D perhaps matches TRBD2 (6 bases). Deletions cut 4 bases from V and 2 bases from J, with 17 bases between. CDR3 length: 16 residues. Germline V gene data show CDR1 as SGHDT and CDR2 as YYEEEE. The CDR3 DNA sequence: TGTGCCAGCAGCCGACTCAGTAGCGGACACACAGATACGCAGTATTTT. Amino acids: CASSRLSSGHTDTQYF. The full variable domain, with the rest looked up from reference TRBV5-6 and TRBJ2-3, is DAGVTQSPTHLIKTRGQQVTLRCSPKSGHDTVSWYQQALGQGPQFIFQYYEEEERQRGNFPDRFSGHQFPNYSSELNVNALLLGDSALYLCASSRLSSGHTDTQYFGPGTRLTVL.

The chain carries TRBV24-1 and TRBJ1-6, with 7 nucleotides matching TRBD1. The V gene end was trimmed by 1 base and the J gene end by 9 bases; junction bases not matched to a gene: 5. The V gene's germline CDR1 is KGHDR and CDR2 SFDVKD. CDR3 length: 15 residues. CDR3 in DNA: TGTGCCACCAGTGATTTCCGACAGGGAGGTTCACCCCTCCACTTT. Protein product: CATSDFRQGGSPLHF.

The J gene is TRBJ2-7, the V gene TRBV4-2; D may be TRBD2 (6 bases). The germline V gene has CDR1 LGHNA and CDR2 YNFKEQ. The V end was cut by 5 bases, the J end by 5 bases, with 13 bases between. This CDR3 contains 13 residues. The CDR3 spells CASSLVAGHEQYF. For the CDR3, the DNA is TGTGCCAGCAGCTTAGTTGCGGGGCACGAGCAGTACTTC.

This clonotype was seen ten or more times. The chain recombines TRBV5-4 with TRBJ1-2, with D tentatively TRBD1 (5 bases). The germline V gene has CDR1 SGHNT and CDR2 YYREEE (reference sequence). V gave up 2 bases and J gave up 3 bases, with 20 bases separating them. This CDR3 comprises 17 residues. CDR3 DNA: TGTGCCAGCAGCTTAGGGGCTGGAGGGCTGGGGGACTATGGCTACACCTTC. Translating gives CASSLGAGGLGDYGYTF.

This clonotype was observed at least ten times. The chain couples TRBV5-6 to TRBJ2-7, with TRBD1 matching 7 bases. Losses at the gene ends were 2 bases for V and 9 bases for J; bases not matched to a gene: 17. Germline lookup yields CDR1 SGHDT and CDR2 YYEEEE. This CDR3 is built from 16 residues. DNA of the CDR3: TGTGCCAGCAGCTTTTACCGGGACAGAGGGCGGTTAGGGCAGTACTTC. This encodes CASSFYRDRGRLGQYF.

The chain couples TRBV2 to TRBJ2-3; either TRBD1 or TRBD2 may fit D (6 bases each). Germline V gene sequence: CDR1 SNHLY, CDR2 FYNNEI. The CDR3 is 16 residues long. The V end lost 10 bases, the J end lost 2 bases, and 22 bases lay between the germline ends. The DNA of the CDR3 is TGTGCCAACAGCCTAAGAGGGGGGTTAGTCACAGATACGCAGTATTTT. This gives the protein CANSLRGGLVTDTQYF.

Of note for this clonotype: Compared with germline, one end of the junction differs, possibly owing to a read error. The rearrangement joins TRBV20-1 to TRBJ2-7; 7 bases agree with TRBD1. Germline V lookup: CDR1 DFQATT, CDR2 SNEGSKA (reference sequence). This CDR3 is built from 16 residues. CDR3: CSARDLDRTSSYEQHF. CDR3 in DNA: TGCAGTGCTAGAGATCTGGACAGGACAAGCTCCTACGAGCAGCACTTC.

The chain links TRBV20-1 to TRBJ2-7; D is possibly TRBD2 (6 bases). V dropped 7 bases and J dropped 0 bases, with 10 bases sitting between them. CDR3 length: 12 residues. Germline values: CDR1 DFQATT, CDR2 SNEGSKA (reference sequence). CDR3 loop: CSGLVSSYEQYF. Here the CDR3 DNA reads TGCAGTGGACTAGTAAGCTCCTACGAGCAGTACTTC.